This TCR beta chain is drawn from a study of vaccination effects on CD4 cells after COVID-19. Looking at the study overall: Participants received two doses of either the BNT162b2 or mRNA-1273 vaccine.

This CDR3 spans 15 amino acids. V lost 0 bases, J lost 4 bases, and 10 bases lay in between. The germline gives CDR1 MNHEY, CDR2 SVGAGI. Expansion of antigen-specific CD4+ T cells with viral peptide pools was carried out by the ViraFEST assay before sequencing. It was after 10 days of culture that CD4+ T cells were isolated. The healthy vaccine recipients, who had no prior SARS-CoV-2 infection, showed negative nucleocapsid antibodies. Clones were sequenced by immunoSEQ multiplex PCR, and TCRdb holds only the in-frame ones, with some missing. The table includes roughly 60,000 clones, roughly two thirds detected once. A remark on this clone: The antigen is unknown.

The sequenced sample was CD4+ T cells from PBMCs cultured with SARS-CoV-2 spike peptides, obtained before COVID-19 vaccination. The receptor was derived from a human donor who received a COVID-19 vaccine. The rearrangement uses TRBV6-5 and TRBJ1-5; tentative D call: TRBD1 (6 bases). The CDR3 spells CASSYSYQGNQPQHF. The CDR3 DNA follows: TGTGCCAGCAGTTACTCTTATCAGGGGAATCAGCCCCAGCATTTT.